One T cell receptor (beta chain) is described in this entry. What it binds is unknown. PCR used 60 Vbeta primers and 13 Jbeta primers. Measured with immunoSEQ multiplex PCR; TCRdb has only the in-frame clones, and not every one. The sample gives about 160,000 clones, around 76% of which show up once; around 1.5% is in the top ten. These data are taken from a study of cytomegalovirus exposure and HLA in healthy donors. The CDR3 extends over 14 amino acids. Trimming left V 4 bases short and J 0 bases short, with 9 bases between. The germline V gene encodes CDR1 LGHNA and CDR2 YSLEER. Study-wide points: Associated with cytomegalovirus, according to the listing, were 170 or so TCR beta chains.

The rearrangement links TRBV4-3 to TRBJ1-2; D unclear. The sample taken for sequencing was PBMCs. The TCR was taken from a man aged 55 to 70 in good health and CMV-seronegative. The CDR3 DNA sequence: TGCGCCAGCAGCCGAGTGAATGCTAACTATGGCTACACCTTC. Protein product: CASSRVNANYGYTF.